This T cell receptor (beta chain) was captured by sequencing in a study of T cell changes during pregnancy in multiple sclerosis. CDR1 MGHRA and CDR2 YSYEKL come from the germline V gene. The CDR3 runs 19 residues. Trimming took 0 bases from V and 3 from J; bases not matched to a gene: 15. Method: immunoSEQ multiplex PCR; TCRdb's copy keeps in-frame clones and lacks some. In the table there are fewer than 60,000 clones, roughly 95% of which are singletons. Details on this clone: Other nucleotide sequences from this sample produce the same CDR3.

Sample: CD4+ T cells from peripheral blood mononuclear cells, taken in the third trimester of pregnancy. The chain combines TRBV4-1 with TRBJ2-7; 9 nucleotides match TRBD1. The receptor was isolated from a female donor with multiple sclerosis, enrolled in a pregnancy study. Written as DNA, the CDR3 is TGCGCCAGCAGCCAAGATGGGGGGTTTTGGGACAGGGAACACTACGAGCAGTACTTC. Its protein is CASSQDGGFWDREHYEQYF.